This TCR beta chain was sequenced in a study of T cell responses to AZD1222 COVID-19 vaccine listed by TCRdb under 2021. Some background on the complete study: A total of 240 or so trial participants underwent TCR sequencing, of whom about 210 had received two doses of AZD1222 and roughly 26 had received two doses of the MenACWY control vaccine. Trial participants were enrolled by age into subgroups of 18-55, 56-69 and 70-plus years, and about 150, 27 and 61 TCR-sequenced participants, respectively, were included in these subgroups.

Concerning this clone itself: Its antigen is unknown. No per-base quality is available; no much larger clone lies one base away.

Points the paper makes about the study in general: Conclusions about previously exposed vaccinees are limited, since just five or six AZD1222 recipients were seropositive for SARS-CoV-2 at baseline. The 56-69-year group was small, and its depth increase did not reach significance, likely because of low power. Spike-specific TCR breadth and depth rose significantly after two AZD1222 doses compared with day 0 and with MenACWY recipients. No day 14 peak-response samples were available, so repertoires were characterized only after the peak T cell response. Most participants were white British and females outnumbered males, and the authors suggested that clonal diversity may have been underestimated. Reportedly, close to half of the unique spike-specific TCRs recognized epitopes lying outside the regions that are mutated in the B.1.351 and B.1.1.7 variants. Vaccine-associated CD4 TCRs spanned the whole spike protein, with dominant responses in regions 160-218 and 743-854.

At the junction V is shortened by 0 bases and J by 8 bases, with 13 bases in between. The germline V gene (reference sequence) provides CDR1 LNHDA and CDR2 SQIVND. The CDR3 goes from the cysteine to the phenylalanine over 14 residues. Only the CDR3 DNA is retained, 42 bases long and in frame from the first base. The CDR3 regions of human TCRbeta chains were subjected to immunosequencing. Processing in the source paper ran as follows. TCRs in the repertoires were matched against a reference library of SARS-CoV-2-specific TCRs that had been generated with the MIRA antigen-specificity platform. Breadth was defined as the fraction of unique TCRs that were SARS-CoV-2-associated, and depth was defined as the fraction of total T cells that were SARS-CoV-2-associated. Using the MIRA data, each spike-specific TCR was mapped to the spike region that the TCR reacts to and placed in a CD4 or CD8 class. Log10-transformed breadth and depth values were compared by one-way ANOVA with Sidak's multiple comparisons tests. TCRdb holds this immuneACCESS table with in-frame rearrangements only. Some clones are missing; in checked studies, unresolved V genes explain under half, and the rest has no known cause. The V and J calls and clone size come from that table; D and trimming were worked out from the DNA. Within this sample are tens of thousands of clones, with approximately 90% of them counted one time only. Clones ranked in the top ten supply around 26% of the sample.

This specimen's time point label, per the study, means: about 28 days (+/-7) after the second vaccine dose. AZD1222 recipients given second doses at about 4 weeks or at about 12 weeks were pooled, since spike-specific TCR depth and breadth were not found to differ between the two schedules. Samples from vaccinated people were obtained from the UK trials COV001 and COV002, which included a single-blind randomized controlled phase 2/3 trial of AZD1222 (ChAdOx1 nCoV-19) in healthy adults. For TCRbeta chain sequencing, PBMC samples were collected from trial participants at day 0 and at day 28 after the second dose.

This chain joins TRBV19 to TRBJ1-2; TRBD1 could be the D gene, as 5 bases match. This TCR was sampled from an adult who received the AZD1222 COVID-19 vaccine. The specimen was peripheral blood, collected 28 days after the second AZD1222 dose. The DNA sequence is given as TGTGCCAGTAGTATAGATCCGAGGGGACGGGGCTACACCTTC. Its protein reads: CASSIDPRGRGYTF.